This entry is about one T cell receptor beta chain. This clonotype has a count of ten or more. It has no known antigen specificity. No base qualities exist here, and no much larger clone lies one base off it. Relative to germline, V is 3 bases shorter and J is 2 bases shorter, with 7 bases between their ends. The CDR3 contains 13 residues, cysteine and phenylalanine counted. The sequence is cut down to CDR3 DNA, 39 bases in frame from base 1. For CDR1 and CDR2, the germline V gene lists SGHAT and FQNNGV. The TCR beta CDR3 regions were amplified from RNA transcripts. A first-round RT-PCR of the TCR CDR3 used the HTBI primer set with the Qiagen OneStep RT-PCR kit. The libraries were constructed in a second round of multiplex PCR and then size-selected and purified. Paired-end sequencing of the libraries was performed with 100 bp reads on an Illumina HiSeq2000. As for the authors' bioinformatics: Raw data were processed with SOAPnuke, discarding reads with adapters, uncalled bases, mean Phred below 15, or no exact constant-primer or identifier match. COPE v1.2.5 was used to merge high-quality paired reads, and clonotypes were defined as unique nucleotide sequences. MiTCR v1.1 was used to align clonotypes to the IMGT TRBV, TRBD and TRBJ reference segments. The analysis included only V-J combinations with a frequency above 0.0001, which together covered 98% to 99.2% of the repertoires. The TCS score was defined as F50 (clonal expansion) divided by E x V (chaos), with BLOSUM62-based TCRdist calculated between CDR3 peptides within each V-J. Welch's t-statistics and random forest reduced roughly 530 V-J features to 10 to 15, which were used in a naive Bayes classifier (R e1071). TCRdb reran the public reads through fastp at Q25 and MiXCR, keeping productive beta chains. Entries that share a CDR3 protein sequence are merged under the most common genes and DNA. These V and J calls originate from TCRdb's pipeline instead of the authors' own analysis. The sample profile shows 550,000 to 600,000 distinct CDR3 sequences; 13% to 15% of them were found once. The leading ten clones occupy more than 6% of the sample.

The data derive from a study of T cells in Graves' hyperthyroidism and ophthalmopathy (dated by TCRdb to 2018 to 2020). With respect to the entire study: Peripheral blood samples were taken at the time of initial diagnosis, prior to any treatment. TCR V-J signatures able to tell the groups apart were searched for in a discovery cohort of approximately 95 patients, of whom about 40 had Graves' ophthalmopathy and around 56 had stable Graves' hyperthyroidism. Prospective prediction of ophthalmopathy was tested in an independent validation cohort of fewer than 20 hyperthyroidism patients and around 16 patients who later progressed to ophthalmopathy. For training and testing, the 100 or so patients in the discovery cohort were randomly divided in a 7:3 ratio. Thyroid tissue and blood T-cell repertoires from six or seven Graves' hyperthyroidism patients were also compared in the study. After sampling, hyperthyroidism patients received methimazole starting at 30 mg daily, and ophthalmopathy patients received high-dose intravenous methylprednisolone. According to the paper, TCR Vbeta CDR3 sequencing was carried out on about 140 peripheral blood samples, which came from 40 to 45 ophthalmopathy, under 85 hyperthyroidism and about 17 progressor patients.

Results and caveats for the whole study, not just this receptor: In validation, progression to ophthalmopathy was predicted by the model with roughly 69% sensitivity and about 72% specificity, a median of 6.5 months before onset. Blood samples also contained most of the expanded thyroid clonotypes (frequency above 0.001), which suggests that blood repertoires may reflect thyroid immune responses. No statistical method was used to set the sample size in advance, and investigators knew the group allocation. In cross-validation, a model built on a 13 V-J signature told ophthalmopathy apart from stable hyperthyroidism with just under 90% sensitivity and roughly 81% specificity, and in testing the same model reached 80%/75%.

Moderately to severely active disease, a Clinical Activity Score of at least 3, a NOSPECS grade of at least 4, and a duration under 3 months were present in ophthalmopathy patients. The study excluded patients with uncontrolled infections, other autoimmune diseases, pregnancy or lactation. Diagnoses were established on the basis of clinical symptoms, serum thyroxine and TRAb, thyroid ultrasound, and orbital computed tomography. PBMCs were separated from 8 to 10 ml of fresh peripheral blood using Ficoll-Paque density gradient centrifugation. Total RNA was extracted using Trizol reagent, and RNA quality was assessed on an Agilent 2100 Bioanalyzer.

Sequenced: blood. This sequence uses TRBV11-2 and TRBJ1-2; tentative D gene TRBD1, with 5 bases matching. The receptor's source is a woman in her late teens or twenties with Graves' ophthalmopathy. The sequenced DNA is TGTGCCAGCAGCTTGGGGCGGAACTATGGCTACACCTTC. It is translated as CASSLGRNYGYTF.